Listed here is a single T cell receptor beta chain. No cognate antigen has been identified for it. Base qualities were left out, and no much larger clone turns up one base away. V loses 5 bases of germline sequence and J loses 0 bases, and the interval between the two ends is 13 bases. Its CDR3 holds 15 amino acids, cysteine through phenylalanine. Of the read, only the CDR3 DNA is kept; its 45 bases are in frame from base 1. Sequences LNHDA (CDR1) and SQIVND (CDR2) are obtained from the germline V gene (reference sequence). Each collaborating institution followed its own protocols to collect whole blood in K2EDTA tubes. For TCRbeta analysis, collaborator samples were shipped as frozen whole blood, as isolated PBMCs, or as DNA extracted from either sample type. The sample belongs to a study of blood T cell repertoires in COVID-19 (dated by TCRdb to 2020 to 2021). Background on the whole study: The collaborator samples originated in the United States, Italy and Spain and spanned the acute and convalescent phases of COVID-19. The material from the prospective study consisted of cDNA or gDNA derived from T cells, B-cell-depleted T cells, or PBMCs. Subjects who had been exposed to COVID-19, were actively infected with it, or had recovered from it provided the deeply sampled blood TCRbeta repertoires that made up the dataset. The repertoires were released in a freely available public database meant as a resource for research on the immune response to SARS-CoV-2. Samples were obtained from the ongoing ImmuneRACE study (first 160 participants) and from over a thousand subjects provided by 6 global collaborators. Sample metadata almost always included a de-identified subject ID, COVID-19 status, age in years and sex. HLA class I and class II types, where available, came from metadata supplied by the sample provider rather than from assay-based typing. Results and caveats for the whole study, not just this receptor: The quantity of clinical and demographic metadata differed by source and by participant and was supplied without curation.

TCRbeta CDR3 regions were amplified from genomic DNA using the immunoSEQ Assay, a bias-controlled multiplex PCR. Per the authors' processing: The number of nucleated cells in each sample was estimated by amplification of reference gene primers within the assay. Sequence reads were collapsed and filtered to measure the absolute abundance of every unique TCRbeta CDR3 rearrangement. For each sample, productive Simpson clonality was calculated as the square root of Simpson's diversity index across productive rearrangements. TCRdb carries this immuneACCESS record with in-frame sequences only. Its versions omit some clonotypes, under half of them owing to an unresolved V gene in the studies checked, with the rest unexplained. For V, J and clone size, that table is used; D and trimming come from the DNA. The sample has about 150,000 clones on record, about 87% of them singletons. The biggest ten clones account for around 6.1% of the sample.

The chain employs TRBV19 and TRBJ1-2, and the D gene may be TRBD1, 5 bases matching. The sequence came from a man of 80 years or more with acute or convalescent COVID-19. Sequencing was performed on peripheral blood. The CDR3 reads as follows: CASSLGGRTNYGYTF. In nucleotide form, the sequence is TGTGCCAGTAGTCTGGGGGGGAGGACTAACTATGGCTACACCTTC.